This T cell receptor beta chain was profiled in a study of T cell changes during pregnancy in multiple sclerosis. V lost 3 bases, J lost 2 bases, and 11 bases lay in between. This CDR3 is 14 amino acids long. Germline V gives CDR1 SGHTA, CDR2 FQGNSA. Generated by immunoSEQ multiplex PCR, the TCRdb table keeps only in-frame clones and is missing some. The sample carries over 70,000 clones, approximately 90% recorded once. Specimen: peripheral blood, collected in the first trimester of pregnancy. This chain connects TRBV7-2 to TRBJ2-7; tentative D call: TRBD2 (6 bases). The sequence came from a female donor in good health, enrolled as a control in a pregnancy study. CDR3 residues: CASSLTRPTYEQYF. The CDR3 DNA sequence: TGTGCCAGCAGCTTGACTAGACCCACCTACGAGCAGTACTTC.